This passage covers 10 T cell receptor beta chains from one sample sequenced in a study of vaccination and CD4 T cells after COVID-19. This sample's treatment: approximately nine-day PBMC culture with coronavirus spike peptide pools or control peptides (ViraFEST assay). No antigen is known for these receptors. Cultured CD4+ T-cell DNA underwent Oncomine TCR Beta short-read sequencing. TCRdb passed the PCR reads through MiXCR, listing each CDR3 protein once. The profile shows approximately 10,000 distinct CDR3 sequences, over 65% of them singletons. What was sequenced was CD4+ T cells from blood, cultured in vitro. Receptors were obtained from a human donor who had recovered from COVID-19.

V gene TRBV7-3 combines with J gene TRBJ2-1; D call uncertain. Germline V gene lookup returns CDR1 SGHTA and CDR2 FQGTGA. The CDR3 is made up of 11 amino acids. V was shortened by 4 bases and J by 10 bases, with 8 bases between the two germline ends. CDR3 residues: CASSSTKEQFF. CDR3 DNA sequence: TGTGCCAGCAGCTCCACAAAGGAGCAGTTCTTC.

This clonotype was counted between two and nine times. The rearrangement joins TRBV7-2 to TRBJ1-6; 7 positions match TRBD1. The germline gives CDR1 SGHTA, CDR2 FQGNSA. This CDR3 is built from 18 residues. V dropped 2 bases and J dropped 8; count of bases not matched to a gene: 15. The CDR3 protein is CASSLLSAVWDSDSPLHF. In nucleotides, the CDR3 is TGTGCCAGCAGCTTATTGAGTGCTGTTTGGGACAGCGATTCACCCCTCCACTTT.

The CDR3 DNA reads TGTGCCAGCAGTTACGGGGGGTCCAATCAGCCCCAGCATTTT. Its translation is CASSYGGSNQPQHF. The V and J genes are TRBV6-2 or TRBV6-3 and TRBJ1-5, with D perhaps matching TRBD1 (5 bases). CDR3 length: 14 amino acids. V lost 2 bases, J lost 3 bases, and 8 bases lay in between. Germline CDR1 MNHEY, CDR2 SVGEGT.

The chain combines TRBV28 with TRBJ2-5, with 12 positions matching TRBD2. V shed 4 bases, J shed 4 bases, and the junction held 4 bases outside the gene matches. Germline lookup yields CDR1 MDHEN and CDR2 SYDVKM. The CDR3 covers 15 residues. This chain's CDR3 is CASSSSGGAGETQYF. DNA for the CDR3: TGTGCCAGCAGTTCTAGCGGGGGGGCGGGAGAGACCCAGTACTTC. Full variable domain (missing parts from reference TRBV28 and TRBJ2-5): DVKVTQSSRYLVKRTGEKVFLECVQDMDHENMFWYRQDPGLGLRLIYFSYDVKMKEKGDIPEGYSVSREKKERFSLILESASTNQTSMYLCASSSSGGAGETQYFGPGTRLLVL.

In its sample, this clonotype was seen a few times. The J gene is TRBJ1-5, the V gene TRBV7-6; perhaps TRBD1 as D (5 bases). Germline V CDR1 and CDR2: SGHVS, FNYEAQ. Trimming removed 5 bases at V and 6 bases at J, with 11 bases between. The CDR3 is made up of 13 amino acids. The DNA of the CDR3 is TGTGCCAGCAGCGGGGGTGTCGCTCAGCCCCAGCATTTT. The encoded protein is CASSGGVAQPQHF.

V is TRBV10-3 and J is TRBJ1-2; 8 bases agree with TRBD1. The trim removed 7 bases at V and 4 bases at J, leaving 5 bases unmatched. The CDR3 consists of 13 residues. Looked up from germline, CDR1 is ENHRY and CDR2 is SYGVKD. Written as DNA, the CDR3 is TGTGCCATCAACTCAGGGGGCGGCTATGGCTACACCTTC. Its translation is CAINSGGGYGYTF.

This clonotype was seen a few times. The CDR3 coding sequence is TGTGCCAGCAGTGAATATAGGGCAGGGAAGAAAAACTATGGCTACACCTTC. Translating gives CASSEYRAGKKNYGYTF. The chain employs TRBV25-1 and TRBJ1-2; D perhaps matches TRBD1 (5 bases). Trimming removed 0 bases from V and 2 bases from J, with 16 bases in between. Germline V gives CDR1 MGHDK, CDR2 SYGVNS. The CDR3 has 17 residues.

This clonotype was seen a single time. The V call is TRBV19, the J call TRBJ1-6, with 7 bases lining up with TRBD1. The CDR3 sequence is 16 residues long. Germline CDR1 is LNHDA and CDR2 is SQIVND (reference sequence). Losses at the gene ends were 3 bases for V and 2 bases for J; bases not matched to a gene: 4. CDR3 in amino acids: CASSMTGYTYNSPLHF. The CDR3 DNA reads TGTGCCAGTAGTATGACAGGGTACACCTATAATTCACCCCTCCACTTT.

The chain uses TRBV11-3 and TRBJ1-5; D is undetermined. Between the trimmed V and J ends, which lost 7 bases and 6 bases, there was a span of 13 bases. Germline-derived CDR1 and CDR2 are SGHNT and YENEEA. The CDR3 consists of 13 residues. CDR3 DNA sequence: TGTGCCAGCACCACCGTTTCGAGTCAGCCCCAGCATTTT. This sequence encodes CASTTVSSQPQHF.

The CDR3 is CASSDYTGAEKLFF. CDR3 nucleotides: TGTGCCAGCAGTGACTACACAGGGGCGGAAAAACTGTTTTTT. V usage is TRBV6-1 and J usage is TRBJ1-4; 7 nucleotides line up with TRBD1. Germline assignment: CDR1 MNHNS and CDR2 SASEGT. The V and J ends lost 3 bases and 8 bases, in that order; junction bases with no gene match: 6. The CDR3 is made up of 14 amino acids.